The 14 T cell receptor beta chains below all came from one sample that was sequenced in a study of T cell changes during pregnancy in multiple sclerosis. Sequencing was performed with immunoSEQ multiplex PCR; in TCRdb, only in-frame clones are kept and a portion is missing. The sample lists fewer than 60,000 clones, around 93% occurring once. The material sequenced was CD8+ T cells from peripheral blood mononuclear cells, taken after pregnancy. These receptors were collected from a female donor with multiple sclerosis, enrolled in a pregnancy study.

This chain uses TRBV11-2 with TRBJ1-3; D unresolved. Looked up from germline, CDR1 is SGHAT and CDR2 is FQNNGV. The CDR3 contains 15 residues. Trimming pared 0 bases from V and 11 bases from J, leaving 17 bases between. CDR3 nucleotides: TGTGCCAGCAGCTTAGAGTGGGCCAGTCAAAGAGCCATATATTTT. This translates into CASSLEWASQRAIYF.

The V call is TRBV29-1, the J call TRBJ1-1; D gene ambiguous. Germline lookup yields CDR1 SQVTM and CDR2 ANQGSEA. This CDR3 spans 14 amino acids. Deletions cut 6 bases from V and 8 bases from J, with 22 bases between. The CDR3 nucleotides are TGCAGCGTCGTGCCGCCTTCCGGGTTCGGCGAAGCTTTCTTT. Its protein is CSVVPPSGFGEAFF. Filled out from reference TRBV29-1 and TRBJ1-1, the complete variable domain reads SAVISQKPSRDICQRGTSLTIQCQVDSQVTMMFWYRQQPGQSLTLIATANQGSEATYESGFVIDKFPISRPNLTFSTLTVSNMSPEDSSIYLCSVVPPSGFGEAFFGQGTRLTVV.

As DNA, the CDR3 is TGTGCCAGCAGCCAATACACAGATACGCAGTATTTT. It specifies CASSQYTDTQYF. The J gene is TRBJ2-3, the V gene TRBV14; D remains unclear. Trimming shortened V by 2 bases and J by 2 bases, and 2 bases separated the two germline ends. The CDR3 sequence is 12 residues long. Germline V gene lookup returns CDR1 SGHDN and CDR2 FVKESK. Complete variable domain (other parts from reference TRBV14 and TRBJ2-3): EAGVTQFPSHSVIEKGQTVTLRCDPISGHDNLYWYRRVMGKEIKFLLHFVKESKQDESGMPNNRFLAERTGGTYSTLKVQPAELEDSGVYFCASSQYTDTQYFGPGTRLTVL.

J is TRBJ2-3 and V is TRBV27, with 8 positions matching TRBD2. The J segment lost 5 bases and the V segment lost 3 bases, leaving 13 bases of the junction unmatched. There are 17 residues in the CDR3. From germline, CDR1 is MNHEY and CDR2 SMNVEV (reference sequence). Here the CDR3 reads CASSLFGGAMSGDTQYF. Here the CDR3 DNA reads TGTGCCAGCAGTTTGTTCGGGGGGGCCATGAGCGGAGATACGCAGTATTTT.

The V call is TRBV13, the J call TRBJ2-1; tentatively, D is TRBD1 (6 bases). CDR3 length equals 18 residues. Trimming stripped 5 bases from V and 5 bases from J, with 25 bases between. The V gene's germline CDR1 is PRHDT and CDR2 FYEKMQ (reference sequence). This CDR3 reads CASSEQGGSPVLDNEQFF. In DNA form, the CDR3 reads TGTGCCAGCAGCGAACAGGGTGGGAGTCCGGTACTCGACAATGAGCAGTTCTTC.

The rearrangement joins TRBV9 to TRBJ1-2, with a weak D call TRBD1 (5 bases). The CDR3 runs to 12 residues. V was shortened by 5 bases and J by 6 bases, with 11 bases between the two germline ends. Germline values: CDR1 SGDLS, CDR2 YYNGEE. The CDR3 DNA sequence: TGTGCCAGCAGGGGGGAGGGGCATGGCTACACCTTC. Translation gives CASRGEGHGYTF.

The genes are TRBV29-1 and TRBJ2-5; 7 bases line up with TRBD1. This CDR3 region has 14 residues. CDR1 and CDR2 (germline): SQVTM, ANQGSEA. V trimming: 4 bases; J trimming: 1 base; junction bases outside the gene matches: 6. This chain's CDR3 is CSVVGTESQETQYF. CDR3 nucleotides: TGCAGCGTTGTGGGGACAGAAAGCCAAGAGACCCAGTACTTC.

V is TRBV27 and J is TRBJ2-7; D is unresolved. The CDR3 covers 17 residues. Germline-derived CDR1 and CDR2 are MNHEY and SMNVEV (reference sequence). V was clipped by 0 bases and J by 0 bases, with 15 bases between them. CDR3 region: CASSLSQIEVGSYEQYF. The CDR3 DNA reads TGTGCCAGCAGTTTATCCCAGATTGAGGTCGGCTCCTACGAGCAGTACTTC.

The chain employs TRBV5-4 and TRBJ2-3, with TRBD2 as a possible D gene (6 bases). This CDR3 contains 15 residues. The germline V gene encodes CDR1 SGHNT and CDR2 YYREEE (reference sequence). The V and J ends lost 4 bases and 4 bases respectively, with 16 bases between them. CDR3 in amino acids: CASSPAGMESDTQYF. The DNA of the CDR3 is TGTGCCAGCAGCCCGGCGGGGATGGAGTCAGATACGCAGTATTTT.

The chain is built from TRBV25-1 and TRBJ2-7; 8 bases fit TRBD1. This CDR3 comprises 14 residues. Germline lookup yields CDR1 MGHDK and CDR2 SYGVNS. The V segment lost 6 bases and the J segment 4 bases; nucleotides outside the gene matches: 8. The CDR3 loop is CASSEQGDKYEQYF. In DNA form, the CDR3 reads TGTGCCAGCAGCGAACAGGGGGACAAGTACGAGCAGTACTTC.

The V and J genes are TRBV5-6 and TRBJ2-7; D gene unclear. Trimming removed 2 bases from V and 3 bases from J, with 9 bases in between. This CDR3 spans 13 amino acids. The germline V gene has CDR1 SGHDT and CDR2 YYEEEE. DNA for the CDR3: TGTGCCAGCAGCTTCGGAAGCGACTACGAGCAGTACTTC. This translates into CASSFGSDYEQYF.

This rearrangement joins TRBV15 to TRBJ1-1; no clear D. V lost 0 bases to trimming and J lost 5 bases, with 4 bases between them. CDR3 length: 12 amino acids. CDR1 and CDR2 from the germline V gene are LNHNV and YYDKDF (reference sequence). The CDR3 loop is CATSRDRTEAFF. The CDR3, as DNA: TGTGCCACCAGCAGAGACAGGACTGAAGCTTTCTTT. Full variable domain (remainder filled in from reference TRBV15 and TRBJ1-1): DAMVIQNPRYQVTQFGKPVTLSCSQTLNHNVMYWYQQKSSQAPKLLFHYYDKDFNNEADTPDNFQSRRPNTSFCFLDIRSPGLGDTAMYLCATSRDRTEAFFGQGTRLTVV.

The V and J genes are TRBV29-1 and TRBJ1-1; D remains ambiguous. Germline lookup yields CDR1 SQVTM and CDR2 ANQGSEA. V lost 1 base, J lost 5 bases, and 5 bases lay in between. This CDR3 has 11 amino acids. CDR3 sequence: CSVEGATEAFF. In nucleotides, the CDR3 is TGCAGCGTTGAAGGCGCTACTGAAGCTTTCTTT.

V gene TRBV6-6 combines with J gene TRBJ2-3; D might be TRBD2 (6 bases). Germline assignment: CDR1 MNHNY and CDR2 SVGAGI (reference sequence). CDR3 length equals 15 residues. Trimming cost V 2 bases and J 1 base, with 10 bases left between them. CDR3 protein: CASSYAGSRTDTQYF. In nucleotides, the CDR3 is TGTGCCAGCAGTTACGCGGGAAGTCGCACAGATACGCAGTATTTT.